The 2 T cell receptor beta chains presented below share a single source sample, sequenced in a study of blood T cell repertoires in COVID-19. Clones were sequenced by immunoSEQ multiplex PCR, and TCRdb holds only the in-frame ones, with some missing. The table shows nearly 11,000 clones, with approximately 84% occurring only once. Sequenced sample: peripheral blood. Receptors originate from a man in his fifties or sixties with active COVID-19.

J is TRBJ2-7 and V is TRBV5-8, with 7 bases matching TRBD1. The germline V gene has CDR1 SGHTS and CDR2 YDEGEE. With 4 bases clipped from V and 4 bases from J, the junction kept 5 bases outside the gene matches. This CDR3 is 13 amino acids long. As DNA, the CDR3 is TGTGCCAGCAGCGACAGGGTAGAGTACGAGCAGTACTTC. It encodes CASSDRVEYEQYF.

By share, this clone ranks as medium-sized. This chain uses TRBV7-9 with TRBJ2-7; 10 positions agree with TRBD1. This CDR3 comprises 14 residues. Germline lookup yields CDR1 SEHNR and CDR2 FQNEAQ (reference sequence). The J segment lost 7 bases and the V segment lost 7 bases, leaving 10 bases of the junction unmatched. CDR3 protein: CASTAGTGVGEQYF. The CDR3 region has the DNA TGTGCCAGCACCGCCGGGACAGGGGTGGGGGAGCAGTACTTC.